This entry features one TCR beta chain sequence. The target antigen is unknown. These data belong to a study of T cell responses to AZD1222 COVID-19 vaccine. General observations from the study: After the peak T cell response, and only then, were repertoires sampled. AZD1222 recipients seropositive at baseline numbered only 6 or 7.

The germline V gene encodes CDR1 SGHDN and CDR2 FVKESK. Trimming stripped 0 bases from V and 3 bases from J, with 7 bases between. This CDR3 is built from 14 residues. Assay used: immunoSEQ multiplex PCR; TCRdb lists only in-frame clones, some missing. The repertoire holds 150,000 to 200,000 clones, with roughly nine tenths as singletons. This TCR was recovered from an adult who received the AZD1222 COVID-19 vaccine. The chain is built from TRBV14 and TRBJ2-3; D ambiguous. This material consisted of peripheral blood, taken 28 days after the second AZD1222 dose. This chain's CDR3 is CASSQDFGTDTQYF. CDR3 nucleotides: TGTGCCAGCAGCCAAGATTTTGGGACAGATACGCAGTATTTT.